These 7 T cell receptor beta chains originate from one sample sequenced in a study of T-cell memory formation after mild COVID-19. One entry per CDR3 protein, called by TCRdb with MiXCR from the 5' RACE reads. The table shows about 190,000 distinct CDR3 sequences, with about 17% occurring only once. Sample: PBMCs or a T cell subset sorted from them (not recorded which). The receptors here all came from an adult woman who had mild COVID-19 (a few samples of this study predate the infection). Cell type and time point are not known.

This clonotype was picked up a small number of times. The chain links TRBV18 to TRBJ1-2; the D gene is possibly TRBD1 (6 bases). Germline V lookup: CDR1 KGHSH, CDR2 LQKENI. Between the trimmed V and J ends, which lost 0 bases and 2 bases, there was a span of 10 bases. The CDR3 has 15 amino acids. Here the CDR3 reads CASSPPSQGNYGYTF. CDR3 nucleotides: TGTGCCAGCTCACCACCGTCCCAGGGGAACTATGGCTACACCTTC.

The chain uses TRBV15 and TRBJ2-7; 7 nucleotides line up with TRBD2. CDR3 length: 18 residues. Germline CDR1 and CDR2: LNHNV and YYDKDF (reference sequence). J was trimmed by 0 bases and V by 1 base; bases with no gene match: 12. The DNA for the CDR3 is TGTGCCACCAGCAGAGGGGACGGCGGGGGACCCTTCTCCTACGAGCAGTACTTC. Residues: CATSRGDGGGPFSYEQYF. The variable domain in full, completed from reference TRBV15 and TRBJ2-7, reads DAMVIQNPRYQVTQFGKPVTLSCSQTLNHNVMYWYQQKSSQAPKLLFHYYDKDFNNEADTPDNFQSRRPNTSFCFLDIRSPGLGDTAMYLCATSRGDGGGPFSYEQYFGPGTRLTVT.

This clonotype appeared a few times. The chain links TRBV7-7 to TRBJ2-2; no clear D gene. Germline CDR1 SSHAT, CDR2 FNYEAQ (reference sequence). Trimming cost V 3 bases and J 4 bases, with 6 bases left between them. The CDR3 is 13 residues long. CDR3 sequence reads: CASSLESTGELFF. The CDR3 DNA follows: TGTGCCAGCAGCTTGGAGAGCACCGGGGAGCTGTTTTTT.

This clonotype turned up a few times. V is TRBV20-1 and J is TRBJ2-2, with D unclear. Trimming cost V 2 bases and J 0 bases, with 7 bases left between them. Germline CDR1 and CDR2: DFQATT and SNEGSKA (reference sequence). The CDR3 contains 14 residues. The DNA of the CDR3 is TGCAGTGCTAGAATTCTCTCGAACACCGGGGAGCTGTTTTTT. The encoded protein is CSARILSNTGELFF.

This clonotype was seen only a few times. The chain couples TRBV4-1 to TRBJ2-2, with unresolved D. Germline V gene sequence: CDR1 MGHRA, CDR2 YSYEKL. The V gene lost 0 bases and the J gene lost 2 bases, with 7 bases spanning the gap. The CDR3 runs to 15 residues. The CDR3 nucleotides read TGCGCCAGCAGCCAAGATCTGCTAAACACCGGGGAGCTGTTTTTT. Translation: CASSQDLLNTGELFF.

The V call is TRBV3-1, the J call TRBJ2-1; D not certain. This CDR3 has 14 residues. Germline CDR1 reads LGHDT; CDR2 reads YNNKEL (reference sequence). Trimming took 4 bases from V and 0 from J, leaving 7 bases between them. The CDR3 loop reads CASSLFSSYNEQFF. The CDR3 bases are TGTGCCAGCAGCCTCTTTAGCTCCTACAATGAGCAGTTCTTC.

Only a few counts were recorded for this clonotype. The genes are TRBV20-1 and TRBJ2-7; D is uncertain. This CDR3 is 14 amino acids long. CDR1 is DFQATT and CDR2 is SNEGSKA in the germline V gene (reference sequence). V shed 3 bases and J shed 1 base, with 13 bases lying between them. The CDR3 DNA reads TGCAGTGCTAGGATTGCAGCCCTATCCTACGAGCAGTACTTC. This encodes CSARIAALSYEQYF.